The rows below give T cell receptor beta chains drawn from one sample of a study of radiotherapy plus CTLA-4 blockade in lung cancer. Assay used: immunoSEQ multiplex PCR; TCRdb lists only in-frame clones, some missing. Here the sample spans 52,000 or so clones, around 80% being singletons. Sequencing was performed on peripheral blood, taken from a patient treated with radiotherapy plus ipilimumab. The receptors stem from a human donor with non-small cell lung cancer whose response to radiotherapy plus ipilimumab could not be evaluated. The CDR3 runs from the conserved cysteine through the conserved F or W. The D gene is left open where the match is weak. Clone size is shown for a subset of rows, as once, few, many or a class of expanded clone.

J	size	D	V	CDR3	DNA
TRBJ2-5	.	.	TRBV9	CASSVVPGPDGETQYF	TGTGCCAGCAGCGTAGTGCCAGGGCCCGACGGGGAGACCCAGTACTTC
TRBJ2-3	.	TRBD1	TRBV28	CASSRIGQGYKDTQYF	TGTGCCAGCAGCCGCATCGGACAGGGCTATAAAGATACGCAGTATTTT
TRBJ2-3	.	.	TRBV27	CTSRFTEFTDTQYF	TGTACCAGCAGGTTTACAGAGTTCACAGATACGCAGTATTTT
TRBJ1-2	.	.	TRBV5-4	CASSPDSFGYTF	TGTGCCAGCAGCCCTGACAGTTTTGGCTACACCTTC
TRBJ2-1	few	.	TRBV19	CASNLGGGPYNEQFF	TGTGCCAGTAACCTTGGGGGGGGCCCCTACAATGAGCAGTTCTTC
TRBJ2-1	.	TRBD2	TRBV6-6	CASSYSGTSGRFEQFF	TGTGCCAGCAGTTACTCGGGGACTAGCGGTAGGTTTGAGCAGTTCTTC
TRBJ2-5	.	TRBD1	TRBV7-2	CASSYVQGWGETQYF	TGTGCCAGCAGTTACGTACAGGGGTGGGGAGAGACCCAGTACTTC
TRBJ1-3	.	TRBD1	TRBV7-9	CASSPQGAMGNTIYF	TGTGCCAGCAGCCCACAGGGGGCGATGGGAAACACCATATATTTT
TRBJ2-1	.	.	TRBV30	CAWSVLDSGSYNEQFF	TGTGCCTGGAGTGTACTGGACTCGGGCTCCTACAATGAGCAGTTCTTC
TRBJ1-2	once	TRBD1	TRBV6-1	CASRETGEKGYTF	TGTGCCAGCAGAGAGACAGGGGAAAAGGGCTACACCTTC
TRBJ2-5	.	TRBD2	TRBV7-6	CASSLAARGGLETQYF	TGTGCCAGCAGCTTAGCGGCGCGGGGGGGCCTAGAGACCCAGTACTTC
TRBJ2-7	.	TRBD1	TRBV2	CASSEMGQGVYEQYF	TGTGCCAGCAGTGAAATGGGACAGGGGGTTTACGAGCAGTACTTC
TRBJ2-7	.	TRBD2	TRBV27	CASSLFSGGEAEQYF	TGTGCCAGCAGTCTTTTCAGCGGGGGAGAGGCCGAGCAGTACTTC
TRBJ2-7	.	TRBD1	TRBV19	CASSTGQEVEQYF	TGTGCCAGTAGTACCGGACAGGAGGTCGAGCAGTACTTC
TRBJ2-7	.	TRBD1	TRBV10-3	CAIGGTGGIGSYEQYF	TGTGCCATCGGAGGGACAGGGGGCATCGGGTCCTACGAGCAGTACTTC
TRBJ2-7	.	.	TRBV6-1	CASGRDSKYEQYF	TGTGCCAGCGGGCGGGACTCTAAATACGAGCAGTACTTC
TRBJ1-2	.	.	TRBV18	CASSRPDSFNYGYTF	TGTGCCAGCTCACGCCCGGACAGCTTCAACTATGGCTACACCTTC
TRBJ2-7	.	TRBD2	TRBV18	CASSPGTSGTYEQYF	TGTGCCAGCTCACCAGGGACTAGCGGAACTTACGAGCAGTACTTC
TRBJ2-3	.	TRBD2	TRBV4-3	CASSQDTPGGSTDTQYF	TGCGCCAGCAGCCAAGATACTCCGGGGGGTAGCACAGATACGCAGTATTTT
TRBJ2-7	.	TRBD1	TRBV27	CASSRTGGREQYF	TGTGCCAGCAGTCGTACAGGGGGCCGAGAGCAGTACTTC
TRBJ2-1	.	TRBD2	TRBV28	CASRTSGRAYNEQFF	TGTGCCAGCAGAACTAGCGGGAGGGCCTACAATGAGCAGTTCTTC
TRBJ2-7	.	TRBD2	TRBV15	CATSRETSGRGAGREQYF	TGTGCCACCAGCAGAGAAACTAGCGGGAGGGGAGCCGGACGCGAGCAGTACTTC
TRBJ2-3	.	.	TRBV19	CASSDAGGTDTQYF	TGTGCCAGTAGCGACGCCGGGGGCACAGATACGCAGTATTTT
TRBJ2-7	.	TRBD1	TRBV29-1	CSVEVRDRGYEQYF	TGCAGCGTTGAAGTCCGGGACAGGGGTTACGAGCAGTACTTC